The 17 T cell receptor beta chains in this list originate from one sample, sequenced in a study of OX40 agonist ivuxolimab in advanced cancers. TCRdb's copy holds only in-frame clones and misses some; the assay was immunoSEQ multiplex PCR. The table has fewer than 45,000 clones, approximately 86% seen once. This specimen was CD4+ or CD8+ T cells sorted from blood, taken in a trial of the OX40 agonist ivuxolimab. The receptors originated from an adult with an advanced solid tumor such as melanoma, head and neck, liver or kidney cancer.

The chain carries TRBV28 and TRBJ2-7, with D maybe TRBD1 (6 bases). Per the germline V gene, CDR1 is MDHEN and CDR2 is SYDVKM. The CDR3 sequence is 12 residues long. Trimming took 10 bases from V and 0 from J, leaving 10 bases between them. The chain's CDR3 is CAIWDNSYEQYF. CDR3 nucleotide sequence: TGTGCCATATGGGACAACTCCTACGAGCAGTACTTC.

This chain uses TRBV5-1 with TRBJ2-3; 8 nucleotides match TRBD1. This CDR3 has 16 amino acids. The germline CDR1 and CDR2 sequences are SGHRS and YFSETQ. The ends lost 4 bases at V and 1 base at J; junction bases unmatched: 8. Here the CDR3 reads CASSQTSTGGTDTQYF. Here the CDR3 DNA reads TGCGCCAGCAGCCAAACCTCGACAGGGGGCACAGATACGCAGTATTTT.

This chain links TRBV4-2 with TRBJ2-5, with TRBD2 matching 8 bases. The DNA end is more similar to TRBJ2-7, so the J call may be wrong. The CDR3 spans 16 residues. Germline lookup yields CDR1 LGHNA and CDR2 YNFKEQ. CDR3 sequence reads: CASSQDSSGSSYEQYF. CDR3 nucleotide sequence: TGTGCCAGCAGCCAAGATTCCAGCGGGAGTTCTTACGAGCAGTACTTC.

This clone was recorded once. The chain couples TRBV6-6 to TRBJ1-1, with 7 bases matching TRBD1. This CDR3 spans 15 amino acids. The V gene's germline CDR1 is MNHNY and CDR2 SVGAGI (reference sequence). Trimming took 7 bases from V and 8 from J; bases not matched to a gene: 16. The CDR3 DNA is TGTGCCAGCATTGGACGGACAGGACTGAGGCGAGAAGCTTTCTTT. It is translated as CASIGRTGLRREAFF.

CDR3 residues: CSVERQPEAFF. CDR3 DNA sequence: TGCAGCGTTGAGCGTCAGCCTGAAGCTTTCTTT. The chain carries TRBV29-1 and TRBJ1-1; no firm D call. This CDR3 region has 11 residues. The V and J ends lost 3 bases and 6 bases respectively, with 8 bases between them. The germline gives CDR1 SQVTM, CDR2 ANQGSEA.

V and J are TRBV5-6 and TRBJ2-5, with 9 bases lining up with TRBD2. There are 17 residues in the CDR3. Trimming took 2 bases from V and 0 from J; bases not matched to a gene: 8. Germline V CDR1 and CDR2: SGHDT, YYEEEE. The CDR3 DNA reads TGTGCCAGCAGCTTCCGGTCGGCGGGAGGGTACCAAGAGACCCAGTACTTC. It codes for CASSFRSAGGYQETQYF.

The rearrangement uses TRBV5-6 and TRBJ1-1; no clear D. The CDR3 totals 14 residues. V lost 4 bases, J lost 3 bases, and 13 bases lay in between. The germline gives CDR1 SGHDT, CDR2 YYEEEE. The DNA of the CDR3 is TGTGCCAGCAGCCCGGCGGCGTCGGACACTGAAGCTTTCTTT. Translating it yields CASSPAASDTEAFF.

CDR3 sequence reads: CASSCSGQFDEQYF. The CDR3 nucleotides read TGTGCCAGCAGCTGCTCAGGACAGTTCGACGAGCAGTACTTC. The J gene is TRBJ2-7, the V gene TRBV21-1; TRBD1, as called in the table, went unchecked against the DNA. TRBV21-1 is recorded as a pseudogene. The CDR3 contains 14 residues.

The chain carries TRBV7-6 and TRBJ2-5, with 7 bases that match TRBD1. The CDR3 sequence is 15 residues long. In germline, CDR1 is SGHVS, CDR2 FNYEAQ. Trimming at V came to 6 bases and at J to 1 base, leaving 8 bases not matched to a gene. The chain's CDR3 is CASSPQGVSQETQYF. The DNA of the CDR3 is TGTGCCAGCAGTCCGCAGGGGGTCAGCCAAGAGACCCAGTACTTC.

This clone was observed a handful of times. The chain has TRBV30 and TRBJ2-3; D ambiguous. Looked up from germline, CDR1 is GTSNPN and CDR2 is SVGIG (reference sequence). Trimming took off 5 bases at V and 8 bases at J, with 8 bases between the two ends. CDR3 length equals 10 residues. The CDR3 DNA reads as TGTGCCTGGGGGTTGGGTACGCAGTATTTT. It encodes CAWGLGTQYF.

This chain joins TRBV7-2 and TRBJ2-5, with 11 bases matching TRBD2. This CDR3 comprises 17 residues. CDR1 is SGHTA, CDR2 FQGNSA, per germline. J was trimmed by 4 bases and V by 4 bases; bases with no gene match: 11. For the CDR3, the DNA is TGTGCCAGCAGCTCCAACTCCCCGGGACTAGCGGCAGAGACCCAGTACTTC. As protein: CASSSNSPGLAAETQYF.

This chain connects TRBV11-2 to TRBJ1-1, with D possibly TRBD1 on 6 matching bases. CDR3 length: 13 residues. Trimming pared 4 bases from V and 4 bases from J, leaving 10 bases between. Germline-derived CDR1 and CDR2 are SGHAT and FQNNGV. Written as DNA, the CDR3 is TGTGCCAGCAGCTCCACAGGGATCACTGAAGCTTTCTTT. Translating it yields CASSSTGITEAFF.

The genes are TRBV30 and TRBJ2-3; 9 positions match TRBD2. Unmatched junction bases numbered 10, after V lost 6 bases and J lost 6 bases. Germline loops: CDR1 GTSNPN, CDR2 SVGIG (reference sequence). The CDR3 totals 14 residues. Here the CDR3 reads CACYLAGAGDTQYF. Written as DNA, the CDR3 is TGTGCCTGTTATTTAGCGGGAGCGGGCGATACGCAGTATTTT.

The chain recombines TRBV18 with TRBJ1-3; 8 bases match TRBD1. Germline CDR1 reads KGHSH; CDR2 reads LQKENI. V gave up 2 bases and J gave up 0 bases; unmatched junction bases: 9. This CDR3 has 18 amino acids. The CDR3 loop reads CASSPGPGRGLSGNTIYF. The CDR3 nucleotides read TGTGCCAGCTCACCAGGCCCCGGCAGGGGGCTCTCTGGAAACACCATATATTTT.

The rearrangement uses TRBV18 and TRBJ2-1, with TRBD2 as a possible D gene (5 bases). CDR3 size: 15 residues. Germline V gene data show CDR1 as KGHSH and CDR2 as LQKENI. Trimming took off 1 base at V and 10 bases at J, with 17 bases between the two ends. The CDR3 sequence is CASSPRASGSYEQFF. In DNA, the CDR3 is TGTGCCAGCTCACCACGGGCGTCGGGGTCCTACGAGCAGTTCTTC.

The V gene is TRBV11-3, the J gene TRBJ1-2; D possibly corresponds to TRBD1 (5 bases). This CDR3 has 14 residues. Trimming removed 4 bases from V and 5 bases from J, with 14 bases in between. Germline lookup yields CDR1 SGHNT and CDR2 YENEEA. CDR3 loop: CASSWSGRRYGYTF. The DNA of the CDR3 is TGTGCCAGCAGCTGGTCGGGGCGGAGATATGGCTACACCTTC.

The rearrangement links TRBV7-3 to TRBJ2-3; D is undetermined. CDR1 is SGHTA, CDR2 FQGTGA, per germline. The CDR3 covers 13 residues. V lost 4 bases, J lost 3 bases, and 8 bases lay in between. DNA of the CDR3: TGTGCCAGCAGCTCTCGAATTACAGATACGCAGTATTTT. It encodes CASSSRITDTQYF.